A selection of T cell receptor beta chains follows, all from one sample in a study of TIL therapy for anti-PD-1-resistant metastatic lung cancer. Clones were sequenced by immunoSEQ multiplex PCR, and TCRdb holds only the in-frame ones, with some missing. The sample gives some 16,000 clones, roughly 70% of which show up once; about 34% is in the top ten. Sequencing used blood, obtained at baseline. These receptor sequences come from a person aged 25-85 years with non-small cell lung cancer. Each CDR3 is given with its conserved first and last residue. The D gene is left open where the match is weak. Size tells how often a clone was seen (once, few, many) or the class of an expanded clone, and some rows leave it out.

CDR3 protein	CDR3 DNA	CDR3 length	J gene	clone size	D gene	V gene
CASSLRAGTDTQYF	TGTGCCAGCAGCTTACGCGCGGGAACAGATACGCAGTATTTT	14	TRBJ2-3	NA	NA	TRBV11-2
CSAFRDSTTDTQYF	TGCAGCGCCTTCCGGGACAGTACGACAGATACGCAGTATTTT	14	TRBJ2-3	NA	TRBD1	TRBV29-1
CASSVEGGFTEAFF	TGCGCCAGCTCTGTCGAGGGAGGTTTTACTGAAGCTTTCTTT	14	TRBJ1-1	NA	NA	TRBV10-2
CASSLAMAGPYGYTF	TGTGCCAGCAGCTTGGCCATGGCAGGCCCCTATGGCTACACCTTC	15	TRBJ1-2	few	NA	TRBV5-4
CAIRGGATEAFF	TGTGCCATCAGGGGGGGGGCCACTGAAGCTTTCTTT	12	TRBJ1-1	NA	NA	TRBV10-3
CASSQTQGAYEQYF	TGTGCCAGCAGCCAAACACAGGGGGCCTACGAGCAGTACTTC	14	TRBJ2-7	NA	TRBD1	TRBV7-9
CASSLVDRGWDEQFF	TGTGCCAGCAGCTTAGTTGACAGGGGGTGGGATGAGCAGTTCTTC	15	TRBJ2-1	once	TRBD1	TRBV5-4
CASSLTGETDYTF	TGTGCCAGCAGCTTAACAGGGGAAACCGACTACACCTTC	13	TRBJ1-2	NA	TRBD1	TRBV11-2
CASSTYRSQDEQYF	TGTGCCAGCAGCACTTACAGGTCCCAGGACGAGCAGTACTTC	14	TRBJ2-7	NA	NA	TRBV11-2
CASSLARGGTDTQYF	TGCGCCAGCAGCTTGGCCCGGGGGGGCACAGATACGCAGTATTTT	15	TRBJ2-3	NA	TRBD2	TRBV5-1
CASSQAPSGEETQYF	TGCGCCAGCAGCCAAGCCCCTAGCGGGGAAGAGACCCAGTACTTC	15	TRBJ2-5	NA	TRBD2	TRBV4-1
CASSRTGDYGYTF	TGTGCCAGCAGTAGAACAGGTGACTATGGCTACACCTTC	13	TRBJ1-2	NA	NA	TRBV6-5
CASSSLLGVNEKLFF	TGTGCCAGCAGTTCCCTTTTAGGTGTTAATGAAAAACTGTTTTTT	15	TRBJ1-4	NA	NA	TRBV5-4
CASSELGLDVTGELFF	TGTGCCAGCAGTGAACTGGGACTAGATGTCACCGGGGAGCTGTTTTTT	16	TRBJ2-2	NA	TRBD2	TRBV6-4
CAWSRGRGMETQYF	TGTGCCTGGAGTCGTGGGCGGGGGATGGAGACCCAGTACTTC	14	TRBJ2-5	NA	TRBD2	TRBV30
CASSLEGHQSYEQYF	TGTGCCAGCAGTTTGGAGGGACACCAGTCCTACGAGCAGTACTTC	15	TRBJ2-7	once	NA	TRBV27
CASARDSGTDTQYF	TGTGCCAGCGCCCGGGACAGCGGGACAGATACGCAGTATTTT	14	TRBJ2-3	NA	NA	TRBV9
CASPPTEGYEQYF	TGTGCCAGCCCTCCCACAGAGGGGTACGAGCAGTACTTC	13	TRBJ2-7	NA	NA	TRBV6-1
CASSQLIAGLSYNEQFF	TGCGCCAGCAGCCAATTAATAGCGGGCCTCTCCTACAATGAGCAGTTCTTC	17	TRBJ2-1	NA	TRBD2	TRBV4-1
CASTQGRASYNEQFF	TGTGCCAGCACCCAGGGCCGGGCGTCCTACAATGAGCAGTTCTTC	15	TRBJ2-1	few	NA	TRBV7-2
CASSPTLAGGENEQFF	TGCGCCAGCAGCCCAACACTAGCGGGGGGTGAGAATGAGCAGTTCTTC	16	TRBJ2-1	NA	TRBD2	TRBV5-1
CSGGQGVFTGELFF	TGCAGCGGCGGACAGGGTGTTTTCACCGGGGAGCTGTTTTTT	14	TRBJ2-2	few	TRBD1	TRBV29-1
CASSLWGLAGPREFF	TGTGCCAGCAGTTTATGGGGACTAGCGGGCCCTCGGGAGTTCTTC	15	TRBJ2-1	NA	TRBD2	TRBV27
CASFPGTSGPVEQFF	TGTGCCAGCTTCCCGGGAACTAGCGGGCCCGTAGAGCAGTTCTTC	15	TRBJ2-1	few	TRBD2	TRBV5-4
CASSDSSLDTGELFF	TGTGCCAGCAGTGACTCTAGTCTAGACACCGGGGAGCTGTTTTTT	15	TRBJ2-2	NA	NA	TRBV6-4
CASLRGASTDTQYF	TGTGCCAGCCTCCGGGGGGCCAGCACAGATACGCAGTATTTT	14	TRBJ2-3	NA	NA	TRBV6-1
CASSDWRGSSYEQYF	TGCGCCAGCAGTGATTGGCGGGGGAGCTCCTACGAGCAGTACTTC	15	TRBJ2-7	NA	TRBD2	TRBV10-1
CASSSRHTINEKLFF	TGTGCCAGCAGTTCTCGACACACGATAAATGAAAAACTGTTTTTT	15	TRBJ1-4	NA	NA	TRBV6-5
CASSPSAGAVSYGYTF	TGCGCCAGCAGCCCGTCAGCCGGGGCAGTATCCTATGGCTACACCTTC	16	TRBJ1-2	NA	NA	TRBV5-1
CASSQDLGRGLDTGELFF	TGTGCCAGCAGCCAAGATCTTGGCAGGGGCCTGGACACCGGGGAGCTGTTTTTT	18	TRBJ2-2	NA	NA	TRBV4-2
CASSLTTAGANVLTF	TGTGCCAGCAGCTTAACGACAGCTGGGGCCAACGTCCTGACTTTC	15	TRBJ2-6	NA	NA	TRBV7-3
CASSAGPGHGYTF	TGTGCCAGCAGCGCGGGACCGGGGCATGGCTACACCTTC	13	TRBJ1-2	NA	NA	TRBV9
CASSRHELSSYEQYF	TGTGCCAGCAGCCGACACGAACTGAGCTCCTACGAGCAGTACTTC	15	TRBJ2-7	NA	NA	TRBV6-6
CASTQDHSNQPQHF	TGTGCCAGCACGCAGGACCATAGCAATCAGCCCCAGCATTTT	14	TRBJ1-5	few	NA	TRBV6-1
CASSLSFSETQYF	TGTGCCAGCAGTTTATCGTTTTCGGAGACCCAGTACTTC	13	TRBJ2-5	NA	NA	TRBV27
CASTPAGARRDTEAFF	TGTGCCAGCACCCCTGCGGGGGCTCGAAGGGACACTGAAGCTTTCTTT	16	TRBJ1-1	NA	NA	TRBV2
CASSLGSPAGYNSPLHF	TGTGCCAGCAGCTTGGGGTCCCCCGCAGGGTATAATTCACCCCTCCACTTT	17	TRBJ1-6	NA	NA	TRBV5-4
CASSPPGLAGGNEQFF	TGTGCCAGCAGTCCCCCGGGGTTAGCGGGGGGGAATGAGCAGTTCTTC	16	TRBJ2-1	NA	TRBD2	TRBV6-6
CSVEGTGGDEQYF	TGCAGCGTTGAAGGAACAGGTGGGGACGAGCAGTACTTC	13	TRBJ2-7	few	NA	TRBV29-1
CARSCWPDINQPQHF	TGTGCCAGAAGCTGTTGGCCAGACATAAATCAGCCCCAGCATTTT	15	TRBJ1-5	few	NA	TRBV5-3
CASAGQANTEAFF	TGCGCCAGCGCGGGGCAGGCTAACACTGAAGCTTTCTTT	13	TRBJ1-1	NA	NA	TRBV5-1
CSVGMAASGNYGYTF	TGCAGCGTTGGAATGGCGGCTTCGGGCAACTATGGCTACACCTTC	15	TRBJ1-2	NA	NA	TRBV29-1
CASSPRQEPGETQYF	TGTGCCAGCAGCCCCCGACAGGAACCCGGGGAGACCCAGTACTTC	15	TRBJ2-5	NA	NA	TRBV7-8
CASSNPRGQGDYEQFF	TGTGCCAGTAGTAATCCTCGCGGACAGGGGGACTATGAGCAGTTCTTC	16	TRBJ2-1	NA	TRBD1	TRBV19
CASSLGPGRGNTIYF	TGTGCCAGCAGCTTGGGTCCCGGGCGCGGAAACACCATATATTTT	15	TRBJ1-3	NA	NA	TRBV5-6
CASSLQERGELFF	TGCGCCAGCAGCTTGCAAGAACGCGGGGAGCTGTTTTTT	13	TRBJ2-2	few	NA	TRBV5-1